The clone carrying this T cell receptor beta chain was seen a few times. Its antigen is unknown. A universal primer site was added by template switching, and unique molecular identifiers were carried by the cDNA. Each CDR3 protein gets one entry after TCRdb re-called the 5' RACE reads with MiXCR. The sample contains around 370,000 distinct CDR3 sequences, 7% to 9.5% of which appear only once. The sample comes from a study of identical twins. Study-wide points: The analysis was cross-sectional rather than longitudinal within donors.

Deletions cut 6 bases from V and 3 bases from J, with 15 bases between. This CDR3 has 13 amino acids. Germline V gene sequence: CDR1 DFQATT, CDR2 SNEGSKA (reference sequence). The TCR comes from a woman between 45 and 60 years old in good health. The chain employs TRBV20-1 and TRBJ2-7; weak D call: TRBD2 (6 bases). Sequencing was performed on naive T cells sorted from blood. The CDR3 is CSAQSSGVYEQYF. CDR3 bases: TGCAGTGCCCAATCTTCGGGGGTCTACGAGCAGTACTTC.